The rows below give T cell receptor beta chains drawn from one sample of a study of blood T cell repertoires in COVID-19. Clones were sequenced by immunoSEQ multiplex PCR, and TCRdb holds only the in-frame ones, with some missing. The table records over 85,000 clones, roughly four fifths of them present only once. Sequencing was carried out using peripheral blood. Every receptor here comes from a woman between 65 and 79 years old with acute or convalescent COVID-19. Both conserved end residues are part of each CDR3.

TRBV2	TRBJ1-2	CASSFQGTEGGYTF
TRBV6-5	TRBJ1-5	CASSVTGADQPQHF
TRBV4-1	TRBJ2-2	CASSQSPLSRQVGNAGELFF
TRBV19	TRBJ2-1	CASSSPPSGGPYNEQFF
TRBV5-6	TRBJ1-2	CASSLYRTGGNYGYTF
TRBV4-1	TRBJ1-5	CASSLTEHSNQPQHF
TRBV6-5	TRBJ1-5	CASSSGRPQHF
TRBV5-1	TRBJ1-2	CASSLDDTYSLHGYTF
TRBV18	TRBJ1-2	CASSGARDNGYTF
TRBV4-1	TRBJ1-2	CASSREPSAGQGMVDGYTF
TRBV10-3	TRBJ1-1	CAISESGGRDEAFF
TRBV27	TRBJ2-3	CASAPFRGGTDTQYF
TRBV11-3	TRBJ2-5	CASSFGTSGDPWETQYF
TRBV7-2	TRBJ1-5	CASSPGGGGQPQHF
TRBV10-3	TRBJ1-2	CAISESPIRTGYGYGYTF
TRBV3-1/TRBV3-2	TRBJ1-6	CASSQPGQGDSPLHF
TRBV7-9	TRBJ1-6	CASSPGNSPLHF
TRBV11-2	TRBJ2-2	CASSSTGFTGELFF
TRBV5-1	TRBJ1-4	CASSLAGPPNEKLFF
TRBV19	TRBJ1-5	CASSIQGQPQHF
TRBV5-1	TRBJ2-7	CASSLVAGNYEQYF
TRBV10-3	TRBJ2-1	CAISGVRSSYNEQFF
TRBV15	TRBJ2-5	CATRDRGGGETQYF
TRBV12-2	TRBJ1-3	CASRLAPGQRGTDPWRNTIYF
TRBV3-1/TRBV3-2	TRBJ1-4	CASSPIRDRGYATNEKLFF
TRBV5-1	TRBJ2-7	CASSSEGQGYEQYF
TRBV7-8	TRBJ2-1	CASSYGFSSSYNEQFF